This T cell receptor (beta chain) stems from a study of vaccination effects on CD4 cells after COVID-19. Overall study: Sampling occurred 16 days and one week pre-vaccination in two convalescent patients.

As regards this clone: The antigen is not known.

Sequenced by immunoSEQ multiplex PCR; TCRdb stores in-frame clones only, minus some. The sample lists about 70,000 clones; 73% were seen once. The study's findings and limits: Late in the post-vaccination period, infection-induced and vaccine-induced clones underwent marked clonal contraction.

The CDR3 is 16 amino acids. V lost 1 base to trimming and J lost 3 bases, with 13 bases between them. In germline, CDR1 is KGHSH, CDR2 LQKENI. Antigen-specific CD4+ T cells expanded by the ViraFEST assay with viral peptide pools were then sequenced. On roughly day 9 of culture, CD4+ T cells were separated out. PCR showed that the person got SARS-CoV-2 infection at some point between March and December 2020. Negative control culture was done with an HIV-1 Nef peptide pool. On both days 3 and 7, half of the culture medium was replaced with IL-2 medium. This TCR came from a human donor who had a prior SARS-CoV-2 infection. The chain joins TRBV18 to TRBJ2-1, with D tentatively TRBD1 or TRBD2 (5 bases each). Sequenced here: CD4+ T cells from PBMCs cultured with HIV peptides, sampled before COVID-19 vaccination. Subset in this sample: HIV-1 Nef peptide pool negative control/reference culture. The CDR3 DNA reads TGTGCCAGCTCACCACGTGTGACAGCGGTCTACAATGAGCAGTTCTTC. It yields the protein CASSPRVTAVYNEQFF.